The clone carrying this T cell receptor (beta chain) has more than one count but fewer than ten. The sample is drawn from a study of control samples from healthy donors and cancer patients. The method was immunoSEQ multiplex PCR; TCRdb's version includes in-frame clones alone and lacks a portion of them. In the table there are under 200,000 clones, about nine tenths of which are singletons. This sequence originates from a woman aged 30 to 39 in good health. The material sequenced was blood.

The CDR3 region has the DNA TGTGCCAGCAGTCGGGACAGGGGGTATGGCTACACCTTC. Translated: CASSRDRGYGYTF. The chain carries TRBV6-5 and TRBJ1-2; 11 bases agree with TRBD1. Germline V gene lookup returns CDR1 MNHEY and CDR2 SVGAGI. V shed 5 bases and J 5 bases; nucleotides not matched to a gene: 1. CDR3 length: 13 residues.